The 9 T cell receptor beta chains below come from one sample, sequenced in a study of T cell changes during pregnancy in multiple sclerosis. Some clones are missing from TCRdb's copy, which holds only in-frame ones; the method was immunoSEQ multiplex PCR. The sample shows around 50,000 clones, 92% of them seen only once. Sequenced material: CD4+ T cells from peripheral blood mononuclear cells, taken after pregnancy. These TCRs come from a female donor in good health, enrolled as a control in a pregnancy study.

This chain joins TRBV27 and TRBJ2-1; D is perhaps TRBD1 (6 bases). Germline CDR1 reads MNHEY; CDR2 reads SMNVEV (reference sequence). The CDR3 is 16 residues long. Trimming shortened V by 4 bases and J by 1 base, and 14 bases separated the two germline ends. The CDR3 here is CASSSGQIQSYNEQFF. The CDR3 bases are TGTGCCAGCAGTTCCGGACAGATACAATCCTACAATGAGCAGTTCTTC.

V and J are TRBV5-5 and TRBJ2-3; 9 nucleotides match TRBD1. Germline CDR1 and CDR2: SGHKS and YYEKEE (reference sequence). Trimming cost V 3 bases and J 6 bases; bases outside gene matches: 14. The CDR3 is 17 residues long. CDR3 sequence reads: CASSSSPAGQGPDTQYF. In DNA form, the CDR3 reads TGTGCCAGCAGCTCTTCCCCCGCGGGACAGGGCCCCGATACGCAGTATTTT.

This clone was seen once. The CDR3 DNA is TGTGCCAGCAGCCCCTATAAGAACTATGGCTACACCTTC. Its protein product is CASSPYKNYGYTF. The chain couples TRBV9 to TRBJ1-2; D remains unclear. This CDR3 is 13 amino acids long. V dropped 4 bases and J dropped 2 bases, with 9 bases sitting between them. Per germline, CDR1 SGDLS and CDR2 YYNGEE.

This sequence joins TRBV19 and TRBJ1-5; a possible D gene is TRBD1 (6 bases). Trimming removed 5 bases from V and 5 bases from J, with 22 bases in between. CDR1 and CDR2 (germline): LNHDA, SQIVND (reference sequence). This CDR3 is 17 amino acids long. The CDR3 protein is CASSVRPQQGRDQPQHF. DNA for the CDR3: TGTGCCAGTAGTGTCCGCCCGCAACAGGGTAGGGATCAGCCCCAGCATTTT.

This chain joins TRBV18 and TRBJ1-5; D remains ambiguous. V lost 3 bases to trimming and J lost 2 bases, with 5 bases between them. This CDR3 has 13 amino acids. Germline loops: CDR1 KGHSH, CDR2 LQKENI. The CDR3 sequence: CASSPRGNQPQHF. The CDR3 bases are TGTGCCAGCTCACCGCGCGGCAATCAGCCCCAGCATTTT. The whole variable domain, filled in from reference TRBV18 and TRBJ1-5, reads NAGVMQNPRHLVRRRGQEARLRCSPMKGHSHVYWYRQLPEEGLKFMVYLQKENIIDESGMPKERFSAEFPKEGPSILRIQQVVRGDSAAYFCASSPRGNQPQHFGDGTRLSIL.

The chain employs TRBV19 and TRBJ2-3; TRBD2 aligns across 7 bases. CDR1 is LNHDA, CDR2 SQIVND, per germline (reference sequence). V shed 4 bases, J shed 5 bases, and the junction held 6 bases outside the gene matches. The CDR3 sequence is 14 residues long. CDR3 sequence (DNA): TGTGCCAGTAGTACCGGGACTACTTTAGATACGCAGTATTTT. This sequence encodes CASSTGTTLDTQYF.

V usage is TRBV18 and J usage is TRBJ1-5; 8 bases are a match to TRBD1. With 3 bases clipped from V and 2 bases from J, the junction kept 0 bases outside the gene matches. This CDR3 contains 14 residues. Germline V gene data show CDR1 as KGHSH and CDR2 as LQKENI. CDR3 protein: CASSPGQGNQPQHF. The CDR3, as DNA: TGTGCCAGCTCACCGGGACAGGGCAATCAGCCCCAGCATTTT.

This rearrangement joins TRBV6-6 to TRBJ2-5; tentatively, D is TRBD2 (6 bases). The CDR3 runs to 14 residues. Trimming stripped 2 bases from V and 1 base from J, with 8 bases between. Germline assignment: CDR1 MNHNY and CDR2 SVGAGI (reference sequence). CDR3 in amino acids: CASSYGGTQETQYF. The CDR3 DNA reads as TGTGCCAGCAGTTACGGGGGGACCCAAGAGACCCAGTACTTC.

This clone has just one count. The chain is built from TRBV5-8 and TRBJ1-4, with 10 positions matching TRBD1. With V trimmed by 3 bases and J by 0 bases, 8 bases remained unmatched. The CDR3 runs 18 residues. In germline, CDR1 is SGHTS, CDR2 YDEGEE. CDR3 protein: CASSWRQGARATNEKLFF. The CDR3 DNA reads TGTGCCAGCAGCTGGCGACAGGGGGCGAGGGCAACTAATGAAAAACTGTTTTTT.